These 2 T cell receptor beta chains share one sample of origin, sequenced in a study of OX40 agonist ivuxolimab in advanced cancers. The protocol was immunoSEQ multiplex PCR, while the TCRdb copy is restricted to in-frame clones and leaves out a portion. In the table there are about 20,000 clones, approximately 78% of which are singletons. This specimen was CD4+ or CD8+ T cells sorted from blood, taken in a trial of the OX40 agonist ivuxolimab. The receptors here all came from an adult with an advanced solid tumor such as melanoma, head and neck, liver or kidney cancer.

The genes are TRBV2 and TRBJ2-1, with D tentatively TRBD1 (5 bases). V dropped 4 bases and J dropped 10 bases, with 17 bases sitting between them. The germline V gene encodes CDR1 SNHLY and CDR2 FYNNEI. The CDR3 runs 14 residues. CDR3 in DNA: TGTGCCAGCAGTGGGTTGGGCAGGGAACGCGAGCAGTTCTTC. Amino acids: CASSGLGREREQFF.

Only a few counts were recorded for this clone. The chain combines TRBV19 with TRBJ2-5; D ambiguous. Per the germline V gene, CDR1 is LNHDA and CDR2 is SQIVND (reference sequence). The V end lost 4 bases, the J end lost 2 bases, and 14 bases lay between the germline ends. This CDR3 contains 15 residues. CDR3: CASSSWQPGQETQYF. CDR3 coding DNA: TGTGCCAGTAGTAGTTGGCAACCTGGACAAGAGACCCAGTACTTC.